This T cell receptor beta chain derives from a study of T cell clonotyping in hematopoietic cell transplantation. On this clone: Its antigen is not identified.

Regarding the study as a whole: Recipient TCR diversity dropped after transplant; expanded clonotypes rose from day 30 to 180.

Only in-frame clones appear in the TCRdb table, and some are missing; sequencing was by immunoSEQ multiplex PCR. The table lists several thousand clones, roughly 80% of them singletons. Germline CDR1 and CDR2: SGHDT and YYEEEE. The CDR3 consists of 16 residues. The germline V and J ends were trimmed by 4 bases and 3 bases, with 19 bases remaining between them. The sample here was peripheral blood mononuclear cells, taken 180 days after allogeneic stem cell transplant. The receptor comes from a female patient in her fifties or sixties who had an allogeneic stem cell transplant from an unrelated donor, so the T cells may come from the graft donor. Some clones in this sample may be carry-over from other donors' samples. This chain uses TRBV5-6 with TRBJ1-2; D gene uncertain. The CDR3 DNA follows: TGTGCCAGCAGCGATGGGGTGGGCAGCCTATACTATGGCTACACCTTC. Translation: CASSDGVGSLYYGYTF.